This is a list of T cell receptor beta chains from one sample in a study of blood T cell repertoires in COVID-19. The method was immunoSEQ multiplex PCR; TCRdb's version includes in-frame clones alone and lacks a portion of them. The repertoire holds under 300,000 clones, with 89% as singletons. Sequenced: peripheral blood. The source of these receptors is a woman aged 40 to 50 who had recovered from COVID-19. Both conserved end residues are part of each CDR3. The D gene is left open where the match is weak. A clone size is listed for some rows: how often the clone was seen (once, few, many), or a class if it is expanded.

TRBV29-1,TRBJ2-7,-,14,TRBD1,CSVERIQGAYEQYF,TGCAGCGTTGAACGTATACAGGGGGCTTACGAGCAGTACTTC
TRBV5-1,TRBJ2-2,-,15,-,CASSLVSSEGGELFF,TGCGCCAGCAGCTTGGTGTCTAGCGAGGGCGGGGAGCTGTTTTTT
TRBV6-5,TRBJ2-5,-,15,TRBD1,CASSLDRANQETQYF,TGTGCCAGCAGTCTGGACAGGGCTAACCAAGAGACCCAGTACTTC
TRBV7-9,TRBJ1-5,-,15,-,CASSLAAGKDQPQHF,TGTGCCAGCAGCTTAGCGGCAGGGAAGGATCAGCCCCAGCATTTT
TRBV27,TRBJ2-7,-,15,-,CASSLSGSGSYEQYF,TGTGCCAGCAGTTTGTCGGGGAGTGGGTCCTACGAGCAGTACTTC
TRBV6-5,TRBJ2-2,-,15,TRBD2,CASGVAGASTGELFF,TGTGCCAGCGGAGTAGCGGGAGCTAGCACCGGGGAGCTGTTTTTT
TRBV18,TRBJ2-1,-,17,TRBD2,CASSPPSTGGRDNEQFF,TGTGCCAGCTCACCACCGTCTACGGGAGGGCGAGATAATGAGCAGTTCTTC
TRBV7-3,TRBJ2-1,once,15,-,CASSSASDSYNEQFF,TGTGCCAGCAGCTCTGCTAGCGACTCCTACAATGAGCAGTTCTTC
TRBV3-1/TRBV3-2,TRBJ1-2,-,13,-,CASSQAAGNGYTF,TGTGCCAGCAGCCAAGCGGCAGGGAATGGCTACACCTTC
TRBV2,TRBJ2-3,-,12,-,CASSPTSLPQYF,TGTGCCAGCAGTCCGACTAGTCTCCCGCAGTATTTT
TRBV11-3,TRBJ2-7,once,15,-,CASSLDGGNSYEQYF,TGTGCCAGCAGCTTAGATGGAGGGAACTCCTACGAGCAGTACTTC
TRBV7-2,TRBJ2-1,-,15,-,CASSQDGGSYNEQFF,TGTGCCAGCAGCCAAGACGGAGGCTCCTACAATGAGCAGTTCTTC
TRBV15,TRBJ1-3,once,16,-,CATSRDRTVSGNTIYF,TGTGCCACCAGCAGAGATAGGACAGTCTCTGGAAACACCATATATTTT
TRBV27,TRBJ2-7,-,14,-,CASSTTGYPYEQYF,TGTGCCAGCAGCACAACAGGCTATCCTTACGAGCAGTACTTC
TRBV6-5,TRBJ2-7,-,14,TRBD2,CASSYNGRADEQYF,TGTGCCAGCAGTTACAACGGGAGGGCCGATGAGCAGTACTTC
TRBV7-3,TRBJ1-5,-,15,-,CASSLTGEGNQPQHF,TGTGCCAGCAGCTTAACGGGGGAGGGGAATCAGCCCCAGCATTTT
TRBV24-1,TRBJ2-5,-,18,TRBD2,CATSGPDLSSGSQETQYF,TGTGCCACCAGTGGCCCTGATTTAAGTAGCGGGAGCCAAGAGACCCAGTACTTC
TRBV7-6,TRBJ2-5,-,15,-,CASSLARNVQETQYF,TGTGCCAGCAGCTTAGCGCGGAACGTCCAAGAGACCCAGTACTTC
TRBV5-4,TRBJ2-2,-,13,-,CASSAGNTGELFF,TGTGCCAGCAGCGCCGGGAACACCGGGGAGCTGTTTTTT
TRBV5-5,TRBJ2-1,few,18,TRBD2,CASSPGGGSRASRNEQFF,TGTGCCAGCAGCCCCGGGGGGGGGTCCCGGGCCAGCCGTAATGAGCAGTTCTTC
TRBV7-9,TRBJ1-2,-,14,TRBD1,CASSLGTAYYGYTF,TGTGCCAGCAGCTTGGGGACAGCGTACTATGGCTACACCTTC
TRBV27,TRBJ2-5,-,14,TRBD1,CASSPLGQEETQYF,TGTGCCAGCAGTCCCCTCGGACAGGAAGAGACCCAGTACTTC
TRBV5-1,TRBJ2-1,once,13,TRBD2,CASSPAGGNEQFF,TGCGCCAGCAGCCCCGCGGGGGGAAATGAGCAGTTCTTC
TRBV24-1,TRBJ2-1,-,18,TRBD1,CATSDLRTGVGSYNEQFF,TGTGCCACCAGTGATTTGAGGACAGGGGTCGGCTCCTACAATGAGCAGTTCTTC
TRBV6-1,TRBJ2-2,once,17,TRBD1,CASSARDRGPNTGELFF,TGTGCCAGCAGTGCCCGGGACAGGGGACCAAACACCGGGGAGCTGTTTTTT
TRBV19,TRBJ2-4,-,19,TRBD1,CARCSSAGTARGSKNIQYF,TGTGCCAGATGCTCGTCCGCCGGGACAGCGCGTGGGTCCAAAAACATTCAGTACTTC
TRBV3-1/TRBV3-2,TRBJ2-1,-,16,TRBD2,CASSQWTSGKMGEQFF,TGTGCCAGCAGCCAATGGACTAGCGGGAAAATGGGTGAGCAGTTCTTC
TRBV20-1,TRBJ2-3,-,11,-,CSLRAPDTQYF,TGCAGTCTCCGAGCCCCAGATACGCAGTATTTT
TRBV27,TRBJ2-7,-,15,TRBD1,CASSRRDRGLYEQYF,TGTGCCAGCAGTCGCCGGGACAGGGGGCTCTACGAGCAGTACTTC
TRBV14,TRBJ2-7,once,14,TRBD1,CASSHWDRGYEQYF,TGTGCCAGCAGCCACTGGGACAGGGGTTACGAGCAGTACTTC
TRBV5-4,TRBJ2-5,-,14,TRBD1,CASSLGQGEETQYF,TGTGCCAGCAGCCTGGGACAGGGGGAAGAGACCCAGTACTTC
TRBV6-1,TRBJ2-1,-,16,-,CASSEGAAGSYNEQFF,TGTGCCAGCAGTGAAGGGGCGGCGGGATCCTACAATGAGCAGTTCTTC
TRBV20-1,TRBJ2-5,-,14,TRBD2,CSASESSGHATQYF,TGCAGTGCTAGTGAATCTAGCGGCCATGCGACCCAGTACTTC
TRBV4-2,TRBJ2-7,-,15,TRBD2,CASSPRLAGGEEQYF,TGTGCCAGCAGCCCACGACTAGCGGGAGGTGAAGAGCAGTACTTC
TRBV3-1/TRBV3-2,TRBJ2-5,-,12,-,CASTQGGETQYF,TGTGCCAGCACCCAGGGGGGGGAGACCCAGTACTTC
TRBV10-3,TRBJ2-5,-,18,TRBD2,CAIRFAGGPSMRLETQYF,TGTGCCATCAGGTTTGCGGGAGGGCCTAGCATGCGATTAGAGACCCAGTACTTC
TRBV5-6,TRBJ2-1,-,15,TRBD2,CASSLVTSDYNEQFF,TGTGCCAGCAGCTTGGTTACTAGCGACTACAATGAGCAGTTCTTC
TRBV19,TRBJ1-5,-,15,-,CASRDDGVSDQPQHF,TGTGCCAGTCGAGATGACGGGGTTTCCGATCAGCCCCAGCATTTT
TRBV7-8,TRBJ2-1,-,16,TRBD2,CASSSYGRAMANEQFF,TGTGCCAGCAGCTCGTACGGGAGGGCCATGGCCAATGAGCAGTTCTTC
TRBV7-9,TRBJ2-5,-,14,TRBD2,CASSPGGAAETQYF,TGTGCCAGCAGCCCGGGGGGGGCGGCGGAGACCCAGTACTTC
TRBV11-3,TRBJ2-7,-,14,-,CASSPDPGSYEQYF,TGTGCCAGCAGCCCAGATCCGGGGTCCTACGAGCAGTACTTC
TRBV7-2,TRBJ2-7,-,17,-,CASSLVRGAGPRYEQYF,TGTGCCAGCAGCTTAGTTAGGGGCGCGGGACCGCGCTACGAGCAGTACTTC
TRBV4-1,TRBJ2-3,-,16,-,CASSQDHTPPGDTQYF,TGCGCCAGCAGCCAAGATCACACACCCCCAGGGGATACGCAGTATTTT
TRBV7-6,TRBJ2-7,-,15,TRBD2,CASSLGGGSWDEQYF,TGTGCCAGCAGCTTAGGCGGCGGGAGTTGGGACGAGCAGTACTTC
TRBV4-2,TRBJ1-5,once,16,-,CASSQDLGGGNQPQHF,TGTGCCAGCAGCCAAGATCTTGGAGGAGGCAATCAGCCCCAGCATTTT
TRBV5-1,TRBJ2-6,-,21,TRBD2,CASSFVGGLAGGPQGANVLTF,TGCGCCAGCAGCTTTGTCGGGGGACTAGCGGGAGGCCCTCAAGGGGCCAACGTCCTGACTTTC
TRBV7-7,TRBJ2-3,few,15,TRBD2,CASSQGLAGADTQYF,TGTGCTAGCAGCCAGGGACTAGCGGGAGCGGATACGCAGTATTTT
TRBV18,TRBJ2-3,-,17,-,CASSPQFGGLSTDTQYF,TGTGCCAGCTCACCACAATTCGGGGGGCTAAGCACAGATACGCAGTATTTT
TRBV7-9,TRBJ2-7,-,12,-,CASSFEFYEQYF,TGTGCCAGCAGCTTTGAGTTCTACGAGCAGTACTTC